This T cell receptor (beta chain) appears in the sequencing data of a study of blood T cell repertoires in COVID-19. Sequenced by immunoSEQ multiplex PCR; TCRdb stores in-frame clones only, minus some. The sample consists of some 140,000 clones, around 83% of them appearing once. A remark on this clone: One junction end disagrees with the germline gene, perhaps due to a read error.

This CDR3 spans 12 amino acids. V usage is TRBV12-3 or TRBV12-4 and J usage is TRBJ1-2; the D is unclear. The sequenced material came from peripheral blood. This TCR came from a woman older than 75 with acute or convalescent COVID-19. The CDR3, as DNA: TGTGCCAGCGGGCAAGTTCAAGGGAGGATTTTTTTC. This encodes CASGQVQGRIFF.